Sequencing of this TCR beta chain was carried out in a study of T cells in localized non-small cell lung cancer. Notes on the study in general: A raised T cell density in blood coincided with lengthier overall survival. Median detection of top 100 tumor clones in adjacent lung was over 45 clones. Heterogeneity remains possible because sequencing was limited to only one tumor region.

Repertoires were generated with immunoSEQ multiplex PCR, while TCRdb's copy carries only in-frame clones and drops some. Among over 70,000 clones, roughly 93% were seen once, and the ten largest hold roughly 4.3%. V shed 4 bases and J shed 8 bases, with 6 bases lying between them. Germline V CDR1 and CDR2: LNHDA, SQIVND (reference sequence). The CDR3 extends over 12 amino acids. As to this clone: Its matching antigen is unknown.

The chain has TRBV19 and TRBJ1-6; no reliable D call. This sequence originates from a woman aged 35 to 70 with stage II squamous cell lung carcinoma. Specimen: PBMCs, collected before any cancer treatment. CDR3 DNA sequence: TGTGCCAGTAGTAGACCACATTCACCCCTCCACTTT. Protein: CASSRPHSPLHF.